This TCR beta chain was recovered during a study of blood T cell repertoires in COVID-19. Looking at the study overall: COVID-19 samples from acute and convalescent phases originated in the United States, Italy and Spain.

Generated by immunoSEQ multiplex PCR, the TCRdb table keeps only in-frame clones and is missing some. The top ten clones hold 4.6% of a sample with approximately 50,000 clones, 90% to 95% of them seen once. The CDR3 extends over 15 amino acids. V gave up 0 bases and J gave up 4 bases, with 10 bases separating them. Germline lookup yields CDR1 KGHSY and CDR2 FQNENV. This chain joins TRBV16 and TRBJ1-5; no clear D gene. This receptor was obtained from a man aged 45-65 years with active COVID-19. The sequencing sample was made of peripheral blood. Here the CDR3 DNA reads TGTGCCAGCAGCCAATCGTCAAGAGAAAATCAGCCCCAGCATTTT. It specifies CASSQSSRENQPQHF. Looking up the rest from reference TRBV16 and TRBJ1-5 gives the full variable domain: GEEVAQTPKHLVRGEGQKAKLYCAPIKGHSYVFWYQQVLKNEFKFLISFQNENVFDETGMPKERFSAKCLPNSPCSLEIQATKLEDSAVYFCASSQSSRENQPQHFGDGTRLSIL.